These T cell receptor beta chains were read from a single sample in a study of shared clonotypes between healthy human individuals. The method was immunoSEQ multiplex PCR; TCRdb's version includes in-frame clones alone and lacks a portion of them. The table includes roughly 1.5 million clones, 95% to 99% detected once. The sample was naive CD4+ T cells sorted from blood. These receptor sequences come from a man aged 25 to 40 in good health. Both conserved end residues are part of each CDR3. D genes are given only for firm matches. Not every row has a clone size; where given, it reads once, few, many or a size class.

>.|.|TRBJ1-5|TRBV2
CASSEQGSGQPQHF
TGTGCCAGCAGTGAACAGGGGTCTGGTCAGCCCCAGCATTTT
>.|.|TRBJ2-7|TRBV19
CASSTSGEGSYEQYF
TGTGCCAGTAGTACGTCCGGAGAGGGATCCTACGAGCAGTACTTC
>TRBD2|once|TRBJ2-1|TRBV7-8
CASSLGRELMYNEQFF
TGTGCCAGCAGCTTAGGGCGGGAGTTGATGTACAATGAGCAGTTCTTC
>TRBD2|once|TRBJ2-7|TRBV11-2
CASSPVAGAGGYEQYF
TGTGCCAGCAGCCCCGTAGCGGGAGCCGGGGGGTACGAGCAGTACTTC
>.|once|TRBJ2-7|TRBV19
CASTRTSRESYEQYF
TGTGCCAGTACCAGGACCTCCCGAGAATCCTACGAGCAGTACTTC
>.|.|TRBJ1-2|TRBV28
CASSLRSDYGYTF
TGTGCCAGCAGTTTGCGGTCAGACTATGGCTACACCTTC
>.|.|TRBJ2-7|TRBV7-2
CASSPRGAGDEQYF
TGTGCCAGCAGCCCCCGCGGGGCAGGGGACGAGCAGTACTTC
>.|.|TRBJ2-7|TRBV19
CAGYTGICSYEQYF
TGTGCCGGGTACACAGGGATTTGCTCCTACGAGCAGTACTTC
>.|.|TRBJ2-7|TRBV6-1
CASHLRPSEQYF
TGTGCCAGCCACCTTCGGCCCTCCGAGCAGTACTTC
>.|.|TRBJ1-5|TRBV28
CASSLLAGNGNQPQHF
TGTGCCAGCAGTTTATTAGCTGGGAATGGCAATCAGCCCCAGCATTTT
>TRBD2|.|TRBJ2-1|TRBV9
CASSGSGRGFDEQFF
TGTGCCAGCAGCGGAAGCGGGAGAGGGTTTGATGAGCAGTTCTTC
>.|.|TRBJ2-7|TRBV9
CASSVEGPSSYEQYF
TGTGCCAGCAGCGTTGAGGGGCCCAGCTCCTACGAGCAGTACTTC
>.|.|TRBJ1-2|TRBV7-8
CASSLELAGGGYTF
TGTGCCAGCAGCTTGGAACTCGCCGGCGGTGGCTACACCTTC
>.|.|TRBJ1-2|TRBV5-8
CASSDTGNRWDYGYTF
TGTGCCAGCAGCGACACAGGGAACAGGTGGGACTATGGCTACACCTTC
>.|.|TRBJ2-7|TRBV2
CASSPGTDYEQYF
TGTGCCAGCAGCCCCGGGACCGACTACGAGCAGTACTTC
>TRBD1|.|TRBJ1-1|TRBV28
CASSKTGLRTEAFF
TGTGCCAGCAGTAAGACAGGGCTTCGGACTGAAGCTTTCTTT
>.|.|TRBJ2-1|TRBV2
CASIVVGLNYNEQFF
TGTGCCAGCATCGTAGTCGGGCTGAACTACAATGAGCAGTTCTTC
>.|.|TRBJ2-5|TRBV15
CATSRGAGGQKETQYF
TGTGCCACCAGCAGGGGGGCTGGGGGCCAGAAAGAGACCCAGTACTTC
>.|.|TRBJ2-7|TRBV16
CASSQSGGPTYEQYF
TGTGCCAGCAGCCAATCCGGTGGTCCGACCTACGAGCAGTACTTC
>TRBD1|.|TRBJ2-7|TRBV5-1
CASSTGQGFHEQYF
TGCGCCAGCAGCACGGGACAGGGTTTTCACGAGCAGTACTTC
>TRBD1|.|TRBJ2-7|TRBV6-6
CASRGRDRVFEQYF
TGTGCCAGCAGAGGCCGGGACAGGGTTTTCGAGCAGTACTTC
>.|.|TRBJ2-3|TRBV27
CASSFTEPGTDTQYF
TGTGCCAGCAGTTTTACGGAGCCTGGCACAGATACGCAGTATTTT